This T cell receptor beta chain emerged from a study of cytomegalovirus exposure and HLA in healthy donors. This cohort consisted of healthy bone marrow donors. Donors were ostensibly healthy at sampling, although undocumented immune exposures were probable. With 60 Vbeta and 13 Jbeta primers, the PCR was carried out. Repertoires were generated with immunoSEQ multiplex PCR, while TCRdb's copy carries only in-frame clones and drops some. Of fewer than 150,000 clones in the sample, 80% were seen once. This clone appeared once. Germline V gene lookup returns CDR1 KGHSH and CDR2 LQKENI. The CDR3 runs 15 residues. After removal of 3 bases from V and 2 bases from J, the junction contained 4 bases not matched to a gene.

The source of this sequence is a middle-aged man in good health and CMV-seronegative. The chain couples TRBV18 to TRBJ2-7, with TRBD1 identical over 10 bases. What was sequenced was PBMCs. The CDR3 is CASSPVGQGTYEQYF. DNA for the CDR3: TGTGCCAGCTCACCTGTGGGACAGGGGACCTACGAGCAGTACTTC.